A single sample is the source of the 18 T cell receptor beta chains below, sequenced in a study of early T cells in non-severe SARS-CoV-2 infection. TCRdb re-called the 5' RACE reads with MiXCR, one entry per CDR3 protein. The table includes tens of thousands of distinct CDR3 sequences, around 11% detected once. Here the sequenced sample was whole blood, taken at baseline. These receptors all stem from an adult who was a healthcare worker with PCR-confirmed SARS-CoV-2 infection or an uninfected control (not recorded which).

This clonotype turned up a few times. The chain links TRBV19 to TRBJ2-5; the D is unclear. Between the trimmed V and J ends, which lost 7 bases and 0 bases, there was a span of 9 bases. The CDR3 runs to 13 residues. Germline CDR1 and CDR2: LNHDA and SQIVND (reference sequence). The CDR3 DNA reads TGTGCCAGTAAAAAACTGGACCAAGAGACCCAGTACTTC. It is translated as CASKKLDQETQYF.

This clonotype was seen a few times. V is TRBV6-6 and J is TRBJ2-4, with 10 nucleotides matching TRBD2. The V and J ends lost 6 bases and 5 bases, in that order; junction bases with no gene match: 4. The CDR3 loop spans 14 amino acids. Germline-derived CDR1 and CDR2 are MNHNY and SVGAGI (reference sequence). CDR3 sequence reads: CASRAGGMQNIQYF. In DNA, the CDR3 is TGTGCCAGCAGAGCGGGGGGGATGCAAAACATTCAGTACTTC.

This clonotype was detected only once. This chain uses TRBV5-6 with TRBJ2-5; 11 bases agree with TRBD2. CDR1 is SGHDT and CDR2 is YYEEEE in the germline V gene. The CDR3 is made up of 16 amino acids. V gave up 5 bases and J gave up 2 bases; unmatched junction bases: 8. The CDR3, as DNA: TGTGCCAGCAGTCCATCGGGACTAGCGGAACAAGAGACCCAGTACTTC. This gives the protein CASSPSGLAEQETQYF.

The chain links TRBV4-1 to TRBJ2-7; D not resolved. Germline CDR1 reads MGHRA; CDR2 reads YSYEKL. This CDR3 is built from 15 residues. Between the trimmed V and J ends, which lost 3 bases and 0 bases, there was a span of 12 bases. The CDR3 protein is CASSQPASGSYEQYF. In DNA form, the CDR3 reads TGCGCCAGCAGCCAGCCGGCTAGTGGCTCCTACGAGCAGTACTTC.

This rearrangement joins TRBV5-1 to TRBJ2-3; TRBD2 might be the D (6 bases). V was cut by 3 bases and J by 5 bases, with 7 bases left in between. Germline V lookup: CDR1 SGHRS, CDR2 YFSETQ. CDR3 size: 12 residues. The CDR3 region is CASSWDLDTQYF. CDR3 nucleotides: TGCGCCAGCAGCTGGGACTTAGATACGCAGTATTTT.

This clonotype was seen more than once but under ten times. The chain is built from TRBV6-1 and TRBJ2-3; 7 bases fit TRBD2. Trimming cost V 8 bases and J 3 bases; bases outside gene matches: 8. Germline CDR1 reads MNHNS; CDR2 reads SASEGT. This CDR3 contains 14 residues. The CDR3 DNA sequence: TGTGCCAGCGGCTCGGCTAGCGGAACAGATACGCAGTATTTT. Translated: CASGSASGTDTQYF.

This clonotype was recorded at least ten times. This sequence joins TRBV7-3 and TRBJ2-1; D might be TRBD2 (5 bases). This CDR3 contains 13 residues. In germline, CDR1 is SGHTA, CDR2 FQGTGA. Trimming removed 2 bases from V and 3 bases from J, with 5 bases in between. The CDR3 here is CASSLGSYNEQFF. CDR3 nucleotides: TGTGCCAGCAGCTTAGGGAGCTACAATGAGCAGTTCTTC.

The sample holds a few counts of this clonotype. The V gene is TRBV19, the J gene TRBJ1-2; no firm D call. Germline CDR1 reads LNHDA; CDR2 reads SQIVND (reference sequence). The V and J ends lost 3 bases and 4 bases respectively, with 12 bases between them. The CDR3 contains 14 residues. DNA for the CDR3: TGTGCCAGTAGTATTCGGCCTAGCTCCTATGGCTACACCTTC. Translated, it gives CASSIRPSSYGYTF.

The chain recombines TRBV20-1 with TRBJ2-5, with D perhaps TRBD1 or TRBD2 (6 bases each). Germline lookup yields CDR1 DFQATT and CDR2 SNEGSKA (reference sequence). The CDR3 runs to 14 residues. The germline V and J ends were trimmed by 3 bases and 8 bases, with 19 bases remaining between them. CDR3 amino acids: CSASPPGGPPTQYF. In DNA, the CDR3 is TGCAGTGCTAGTCCCCCTGGGGGGCCGCCTACCCAGTACTTC.

This chain joins TRBV20-1 and TRBJ1-2; TRBD1 aligns across 10 bases. This CDR3 region has 13 residues. Germline V gene data show CDR1 as DFQATT and CDR2 as SNEGSKA (reference sequence). The junction had 5 bases not matched to a gene; V was cut back by 7 bases and J by 3 bases. In DNA, the CDR3 is TGCAGTGTTAAAGGACAGGGGGACTATGGCTACACCTTC. Its protein product is CSVKGQGDYGYTF.

This clonotype was recorded a few times. This chain connects TRBV20-1 to TRBJ2-5; D uncertain. Between the trimmed V and J ends, which lost 8 bases and 5 bases, there was a span of 12 bases. Germline assignment: CDR1 DFQATT and CDR2 SNEGSKA (reference sequence). The length of the CDR3 is 11 residues. The CDR3, as DNA: TGCAGTCCCCAGGTCGCTGAGACCCAGTACTTC. It is translated as CSPQVAETQYF.

This clonotype has more than one count but fewer than ten. The chain joins TRBV7-2 to TRBJ2-2; D unresolved. This CDR3 has 14 residues. Per the germline V gene, CDR1 is SGHTA and CDR2 is FQGNSA. V was cut by 6 bases and J by 2 bases, with 10 bases left in between. CDR3 coding DNA: TGTGCCAGCAGTCCGTTGGCCAACACCGGGGAGCTGTTTTTT. Encoded protein: CASSPLANTGELFF.

This clonotype appeared many times. The chain employs TRBV2 and TRBJ1-5, with a tentative D call TRBD1 (5 bases). Germline CDR1 reads SNHLY; CDR2 reads FYNNEI. The germline V and J ends were trimmed by 7 bases and 1 base, with 8 bases remaining between them. CDR3 length: 13 amino acids. CDR3 amino acids: CASKRGSNQPQHF. The CDR3 DNA is TGTGCCAGCAAGCGGGGGAGCAATCAGCCCCAGCATTTT.

At least ten counts were recorded for this clonotype. The chain is built from TRBV7-9 and TRBJ1-6, with 8 bases identical to TRBD1. Germline V gene data show CDR1 as SEHNR and CDR2 as FQNEAQ (reference sequence). The V gene end was trimmed by 4 bases and the J gene end by 2 bases; junction bases not matched to a gene: 7. This CDR3 spans 17 amino acids. In DNA form, the CDR3 reads TGTGCCAGCAGCTCGACGGACAGGGCGACCTATAATTCACCCCTCCACTTT. Translation gives CASSSTDRATYNSPLHF.

This clonotype was found a few times. The rearrangement joins TRBV12-5 to TRBJ2-7, with D perhaps TRBD2 (6 bases). Trimming took off 0 bases at V and 8 bases at J, with 11 bases between the two ends. This CDR3 is 13 amino acids long. The germline CDR1 and CDR2 sequences are LGHNT and FRNRAP. CDR3 bases: TGTGCTAGTGGTTTGGTAGAGGAGGGAAAGCAGTACTTC. Its protein is CASGLVEEGKQYF.

This clonotype was seen many times. The J gene is TRBJ2-5, the V gene TRBV12-3 or TRBV12-4; D is uncertain. This CDR3 comprises 16 residues. V was cut by 1 base and J by 5 bases, with 17 bases left in between. As DNA, the CDR3 is TGTGCCAGCAGTTTAGGTCCGAGGCTCAAGTGGGAGACCCAGTACTTC. Translated: CASSLGPRLKWETQYF.

The genes are TRBV5-1 and TRBJ2-2, with D possibly being TRBD1 (5 bases). This CDR3 spans 13 amino acids. V was clipped by 7 bases and J by 3 bases, with 10 bases between them. CDR1 and CDR2 (germline): SGHRS, YFSETQ. Here the CDR3 DNA reads TGCGCCAGCGTGGCAGGGCACACCGGGGAGCTGTTTTTT. It specifies CASVAGHTGELFF.

The V and J genes are TRBV27 and TRBJ1-5, with D possibly matching TRBD1 (5 bases). Between the trimmed V and J ends, which lost 3 bases and 7 bases, there was a span of 10 bases. The germline V gene encodes CDR1 MNHEY and CDR2 SMNVEV (reference sequence). The CDR3 totals 13 residues. The CDR3 protein is CASSFGGEQPQHF. The CDR3 region has the DNA TGTGCCAGCAGTTTTGGAGGGGAACAGCCCCAGCATTTT.